The T cell receptor (beta chain) under discussion was sequenced for a study of cytomegalovirus exposure and HLA in healthy donors. Findings and caveats of the study: There were some public TCRs occurring in many donors, but most TCR sequences were rare. That first-cohort TCR clusters tended to co-occur in the 120 or so validation repertoires was found in a later analysis.

Method: immunoSEQ multiplex PCR; TCRdb's copy keeps in-frame clones and lacks some. The sample lists 110,000 to 150,000 clones, approximately 89% occurring once. This clone was seen just once. Its antigen is unknown. This receptor was obtained from a man between 18 and 35 years old in good health and CMV-seronegative. The sample taken for sequencing was PBMCs.

The CDR3 is CASSPVDLAEDEQFF. CDR3 DNA sequence: TGCGCCAGCAGCCCCGTCGACTTAGCGGAGGATGAGCAGTTCTTC. The chain carries TRBV10-2 and TRBJ2-1; a possible D gene is TRBD2 (6 bases). The germline V and J ends were trimmed by 6 bases and 8 bases, with 20 bases remaining between them. CDR3 length equals 15 residues. Germline V gene sequence: CDR1 WSHSY, CDR2 SAAADI.